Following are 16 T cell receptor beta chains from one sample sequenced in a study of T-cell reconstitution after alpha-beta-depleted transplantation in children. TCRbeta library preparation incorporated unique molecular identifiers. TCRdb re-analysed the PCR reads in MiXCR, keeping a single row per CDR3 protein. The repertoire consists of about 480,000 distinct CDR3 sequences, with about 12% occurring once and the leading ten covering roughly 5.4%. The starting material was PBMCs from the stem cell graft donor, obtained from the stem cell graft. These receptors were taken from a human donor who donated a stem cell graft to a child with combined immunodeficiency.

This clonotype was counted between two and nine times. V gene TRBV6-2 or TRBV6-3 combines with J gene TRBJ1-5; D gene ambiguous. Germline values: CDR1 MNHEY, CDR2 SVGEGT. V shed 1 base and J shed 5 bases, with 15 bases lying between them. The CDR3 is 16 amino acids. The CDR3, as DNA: TGTGCCAGCAGTTACTATCGGACCGAGAGCGATCAGCCCCAGCATTTT. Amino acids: CASSYYRTESDQPQHF.

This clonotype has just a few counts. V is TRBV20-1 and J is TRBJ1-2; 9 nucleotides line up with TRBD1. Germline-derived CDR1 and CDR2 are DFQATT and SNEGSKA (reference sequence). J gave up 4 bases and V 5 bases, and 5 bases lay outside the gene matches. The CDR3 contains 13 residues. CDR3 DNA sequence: TGCAGTGCTTCACAGGGGGCAGGCTATGGCTACACCTTC. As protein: CSASQGAGYGYTF.

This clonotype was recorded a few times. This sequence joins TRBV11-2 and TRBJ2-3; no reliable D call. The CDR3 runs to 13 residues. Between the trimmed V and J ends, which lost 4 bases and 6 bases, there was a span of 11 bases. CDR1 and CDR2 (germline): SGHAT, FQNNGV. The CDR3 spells CASSSPAKDTQYF. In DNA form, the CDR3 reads TGTGCCAGCAGCTCGCCCGCGAAGGATACGCAGTATTTT.

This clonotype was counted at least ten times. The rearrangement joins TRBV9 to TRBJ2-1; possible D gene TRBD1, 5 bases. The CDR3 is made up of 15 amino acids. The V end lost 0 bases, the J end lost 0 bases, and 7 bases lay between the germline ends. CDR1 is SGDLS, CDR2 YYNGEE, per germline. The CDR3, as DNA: TGTGCCAGCAGCGTAGAACAGGCCTCCTACAATGAGCAGTTCTTC. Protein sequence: CASSVEQASYNEQFF.

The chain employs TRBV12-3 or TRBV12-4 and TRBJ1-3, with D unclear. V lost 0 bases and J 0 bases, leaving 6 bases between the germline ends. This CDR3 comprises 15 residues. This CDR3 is CASSLATVSGNTIYF. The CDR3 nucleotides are TGTGCCAGCAGTTTAGCTACCGTCTCTGGAAACACCATATATTTT.

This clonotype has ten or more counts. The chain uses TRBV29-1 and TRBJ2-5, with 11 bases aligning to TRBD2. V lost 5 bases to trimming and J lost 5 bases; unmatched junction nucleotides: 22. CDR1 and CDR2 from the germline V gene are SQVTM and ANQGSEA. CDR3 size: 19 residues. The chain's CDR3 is CSVRPGGLAGGKGSETQYF. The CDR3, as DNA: TGCAGCGTTCGCCCAGGGGGGCTAGCGGGAGGTAAAGGGTCGGAGACCCAGTACTTC.

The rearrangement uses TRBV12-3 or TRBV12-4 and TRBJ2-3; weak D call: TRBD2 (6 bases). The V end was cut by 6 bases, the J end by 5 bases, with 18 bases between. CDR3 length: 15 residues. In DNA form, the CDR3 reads TGTGCCAGCAGCCCCTCCGCTGGGGGGTTAGATACGCAGTATTTT. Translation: CASSPSAGGLDTQYF.

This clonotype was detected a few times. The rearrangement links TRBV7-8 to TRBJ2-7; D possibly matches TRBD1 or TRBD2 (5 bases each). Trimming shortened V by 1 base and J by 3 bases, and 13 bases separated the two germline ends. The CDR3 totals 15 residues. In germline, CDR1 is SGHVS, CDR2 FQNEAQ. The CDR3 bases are TGTGCCAGCAGCTTAGTCCGGGACCGCAACTACGAGCAGTACTTC. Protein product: CASSLVRDRNYEQYF.

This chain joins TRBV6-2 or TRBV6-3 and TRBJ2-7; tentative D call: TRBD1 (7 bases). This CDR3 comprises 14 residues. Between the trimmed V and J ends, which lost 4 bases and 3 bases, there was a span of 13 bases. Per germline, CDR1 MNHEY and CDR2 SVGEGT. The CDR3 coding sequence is TGTGCCAGCAGTTCTCAGGGGGGTTTCTACGAGCAGTACTTC. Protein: CASSSQGGFYEQYF.

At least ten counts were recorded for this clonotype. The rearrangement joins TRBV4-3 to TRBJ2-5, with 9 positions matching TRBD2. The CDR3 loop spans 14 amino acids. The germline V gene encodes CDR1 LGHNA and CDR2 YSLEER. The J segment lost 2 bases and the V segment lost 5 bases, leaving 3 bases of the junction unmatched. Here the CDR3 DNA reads TGCGCCAGCAGCTTCGGACTAGCGCAAGAGACCCAGTACTTC. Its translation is CASSFGLAQETQYF.

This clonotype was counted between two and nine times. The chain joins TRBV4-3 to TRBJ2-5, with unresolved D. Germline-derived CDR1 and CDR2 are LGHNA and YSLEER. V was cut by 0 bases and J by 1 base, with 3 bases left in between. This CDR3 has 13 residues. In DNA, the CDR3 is TGCGCCAGCAGCCAAGAACCCCAAGAGACCCAGTACTTC. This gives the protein CASSQEPQETQYF.

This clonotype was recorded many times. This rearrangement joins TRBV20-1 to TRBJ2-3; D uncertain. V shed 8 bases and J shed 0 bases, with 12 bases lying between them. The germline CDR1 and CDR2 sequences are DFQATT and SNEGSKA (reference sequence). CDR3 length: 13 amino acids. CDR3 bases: TGCAGTTACCGTCCCTCTAGCACAGATACGCAGTATTTT. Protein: CSYRPSSTDTQYF.

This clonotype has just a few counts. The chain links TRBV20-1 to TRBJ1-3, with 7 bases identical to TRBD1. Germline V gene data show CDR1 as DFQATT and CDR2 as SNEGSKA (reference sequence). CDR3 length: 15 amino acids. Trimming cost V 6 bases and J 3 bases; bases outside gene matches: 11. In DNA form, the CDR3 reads TGCAGTGCCTCTCGGACAGGTTACGTTGGAAACACCATATATTTT. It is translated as CSASRTGYVGNTIYF.

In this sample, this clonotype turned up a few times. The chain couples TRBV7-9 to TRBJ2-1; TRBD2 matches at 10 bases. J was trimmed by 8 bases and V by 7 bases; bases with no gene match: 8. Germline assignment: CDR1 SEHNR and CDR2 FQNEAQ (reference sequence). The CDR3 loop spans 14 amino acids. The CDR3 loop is CASTRGLARDEQFF. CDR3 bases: TGTGCCAGCACCAGGGGACTAGCGAGAGATGAGCAGTTCTTC.

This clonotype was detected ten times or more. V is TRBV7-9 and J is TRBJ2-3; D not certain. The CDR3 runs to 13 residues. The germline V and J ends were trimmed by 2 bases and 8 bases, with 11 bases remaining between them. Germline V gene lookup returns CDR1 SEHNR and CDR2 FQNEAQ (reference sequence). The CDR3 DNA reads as TGTGCCAGCAGCTTACCAGTGTTTAGTACGCAGTATTTT. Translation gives CASSLPVFSTQYF. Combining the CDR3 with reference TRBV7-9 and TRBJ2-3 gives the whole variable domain DTGVSQNPRHKITKRGQNVTFRCDPISEHNRLYWYRQTLGQGPEFLTYFQNEAQLEKSRLLSDRFSAERPKGSFSTLEIQRTEQGDSAMYLCASSLPVFSTQYFGPGTRLTVL.

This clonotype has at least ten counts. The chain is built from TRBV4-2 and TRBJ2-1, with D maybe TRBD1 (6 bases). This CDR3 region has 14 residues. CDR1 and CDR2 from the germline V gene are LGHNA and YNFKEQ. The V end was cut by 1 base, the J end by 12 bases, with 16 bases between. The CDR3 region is CASSQAPQGLGQFF. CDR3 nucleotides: TGTGCCAGCAGCCAAGCCCCCCAGGGGCTGGGGCAGTTCTTC.